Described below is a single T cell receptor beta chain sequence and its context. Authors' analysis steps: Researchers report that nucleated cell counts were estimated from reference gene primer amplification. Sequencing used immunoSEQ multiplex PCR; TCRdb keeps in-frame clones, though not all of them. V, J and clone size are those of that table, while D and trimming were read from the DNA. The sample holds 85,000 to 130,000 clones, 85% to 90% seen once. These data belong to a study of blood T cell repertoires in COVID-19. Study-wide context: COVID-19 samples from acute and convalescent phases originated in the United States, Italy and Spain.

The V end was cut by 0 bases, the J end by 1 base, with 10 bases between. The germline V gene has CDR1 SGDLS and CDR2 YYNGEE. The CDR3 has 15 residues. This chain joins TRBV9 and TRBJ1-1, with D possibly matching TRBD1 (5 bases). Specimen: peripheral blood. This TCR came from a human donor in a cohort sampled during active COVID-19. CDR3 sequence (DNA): TGTGCCAGCAGCGTAGGCAGGGTCGGGAACACTGAAGCTTTCTTT. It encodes CASSVGRVGNTEAFF. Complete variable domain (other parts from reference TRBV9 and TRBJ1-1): DSGVTQTPKHLITATGQRVTLRCSPRSGDLSVYWYQQSLDQGLQFLIQYYNGEERAKGNILERFSAQQFPDLHSELNLSSLELGDSALYFCASSVGRVGNTEAFFGQGTRLTVV.